This entry concerns a single TCR beta chain. The entry originates in a study of blood T cell repertoires in COVID-19. At the level of the study: Researchers got acute and convalescent COVID-19 samples from the United States, Italy and Spain. Sample material is recorded as cDNA or gDNA derived from T cells, B-cell-depleted T cells, or PBMCs.

Original processing methods: Estimation of nucleated cell counts was performed using reference gene primer amplification. Assay used: immunoSEQ multiplex PCR; TCRdb lists only in-frame clones, some missing. D and trimming come from the DNA, and the V and J calls and clone size come from that table. Counted here are around 300,000 clones, 90% occurring once; the ten biggest clones make up around 3.5%. After removal of 0 bases from V and 2 bases from J, the junction contained 6 bases not matched to a gene. The CDR3 is 17 amino acids. Germline CDR1 reads LNHNV; CDR2 reads YYDKDF (reference sequence). Source material: peripheral blood. The sequence came from a woman in her forties with acute or convalescent COVID-19. J is TRBJ2-3 and V is TRBV15, with 9 bases matching TRBD2. The CDR3 coding sequence is TGTGCCACCAGCAGAGATGGAGCGGGGGGATACACAGATACGCAGTATTTT. This sequence encodes CATSRDGAGGYTDTQYF.